Listed here are 12 T cell receptor beta chains from one sample, sequenced in a study of T-cell reconstitution after alpha-beta-depleted transplantation in children. Unique molecular identifiers were built into the TCRbeta library. TCRdb independently ran MiXCR on the PCR reads; one entry per CDR3 protein. Of almost 400,000 distinct CDR3 sequences listed, roughly 21% are singletons. Specimen: PBMCs from the stem cell graft donor, collected from the stem cell graft. These receptors all stem from a human donor who donated a stem cell graft to a child with acute myeloid leukemia.

This clonotype was recorded at least ten times. The V call is TRBV5-1, the J call TRBJ2-1; a possible D gene is TRBD2 (6 bases). There are 15 residues in the CDR3. Germline V lookup: CDR1 SGHRS, CDR2 YFSETQ. V dropped 1 base and J dropped 2 bases, with 10 bases sitting between them. The CDR3 DNA reads TGCGCCAGCAGCTTGCCGCGGGATGCCTACAATGAGCAGTTCTTC. This encodes CASSLPRDAYNEQFF.

This chain joins TRBV12-3 or TRBV12-4 and TRBJ1-1, with a tentative D call TRBD1 (6 bases). Between the trimmed V and J ends, which lost 4 bases and 5 bases, there was a span of 14 bases. This CDR3 is built from 14 residues. DNA for the CDR3: TGTGCCAGCAGTTGGGGTGGGGGGGCTACTGAAGCTTTCTTT. Protein product: CASSWGGGATEAFF.

This clonotype was observed a handful of times. The chain recombines TRBV12-3 or TRBV12-4 with TRBJ2-1; the match to TRBD2 covers 7 bases. The junction had 6 bases not matched to a gene; V was cut back by 4 bases and J by 0 bases. CDR3 length equals 16 residues. DNA for the CDR3: TGTGCCAGCAGTTCCTTTGGCGGGAGCTCCTACAATGAGCAGTTCTTC. It codes for CASSSFGGSSYNEQFF.

This clonotype has ten or more counts. This chain links TRBV20-1 with TRBJ2-1, with D tentatively TRBD2 (6 bases). Between the trimmed V and J ends, which lost 3 bases and 6 bases, there was a span of 12 bases. CDR1 and CDR2 from the germline V gene are DFQATT and SNEGSKA (reference sequence). The length of the CDR3 is 13 residues. CDR3 in amino acids: CSASGDWVNEQFF. CDR3 bases: TGCAGTGCTAGCGGGGACTGGGTCAATGAGCAGTTCTTC.

This clonotype was seen many times. The chain employs TRBV12-3 or TRBV12-4 and TRBJ1-1; the D is unclear. The germline V and J ends were trimmed by 3 bases and 0 bases, with 5 bases remaining between them. The CDR3 sequence is 13 residues long. The CDR3 DNA is TGTGCCAGCAGTTTTAACGTGAACACTGAAGCTTTCTTT. Protein: CASSFNVNTEAFF.

The V call is TRBV12-3 or TRBV12-4, the J call TRBJ2-1, with 10 nucleotides matching TRBD2. The CDR3 is made up of 16 amino acids. The J segment lost 3 bases and the V segment lost 4 bases, leaving 6 bases of the junction unmatched. CDR3 in amino acids: CASSSFRTSGYNEQFF. The CDR3 DNA reads TGTGCCAGCAGTTCGTTTAGGACTAGCGGCTACAATGAGCAGTTCTTC.

This chain joins TRBV4-1 and TRBJ2-5; TRBD2 is a possible D gene (6 bases). The CDR3 sequence is 15 residues long. Germline V gene data show CDR1 as MGHRA and CDR2 as YSYEKL. V lost 0 bases to trimming and J lost 9 bases, with 17 bases between them. CDR3 loop: CASSQDVAGSFAQYF. CDR3 bases: TGCGCCAGCAGCCAAGATGTGGCGGGGTCTTTTGCCCAGTACTTC.

This clonotype was counted ten times or more. This chain joins TRBV6-1 and TRBJ2-1, with 7 bases that match TRBD2. J gave up 5 bases and V 8 bases, and 6 bases lay outside the gene matches. This CDR3 comprises 13 residues. Germline assignment: CDR1 MNHNS and CDR2 SASEGT. CDR3 in amino acids: CASGLDPNNEQFF. The CDR3 nucleotides are TGTGCCAGCGGACTAGACCCAAACAATGAGCAGTTCTTC.

The chain links TRBV28 to TRBJ2-7; the D is unclear. Looked up from germline, CDR1 is MDHEN and CDR2 is SYDVKM. There are 11 residues in the CDR3. V gave up 5 bases and J gave up 7 bases, with 9 bases separating them. DNA for the CDR3: TGTGCCAGCAGTGTCCTTGGGGAGCAGTACTTC. Translating gives CASSVLGEQYF.

Only a few counts were recorded for this clonotype. The chain recombines TRBV24-1 with TRBJ2-2; TRBD2 is a possible D gene (5 bases). This CDR3 region has 16 residues. Looked up from germline, CDR1 is KGHDR and CDR2 is SFDVKD. Trimming stripped 0 bases from V and 5 bases from J, with 12 bases between. The CDR3: CATSDLGEKETGELFF. The DNA for the CDR3 is TGTGCCACCAGTGATTTGGGGGAGAAGGAGACCGGGGAGCTGTTTTTT.

This clonotype came up a few times. V gene TRBV7-9 combines with J gene TRBJ2-3, with 9 bases identical to TRBD1. Germline values: CDR1 SEHNR, CDR2 FQNEAQ (reference sequence). V shed 2 bases and J 3 bases; nucleotides not matched to a gene: 6. This CDR3 is built from 16 residues. CDR3 sequence reads: CASSLPRQGGTDTQYF. The CDR3 DNA is TGTGCCAGCAGCTTACCCAGACAGGGGGGAACAGATACGCAGTATTTT.

This clonotype was counted a few times. The genes are TRBV12-3 or TRBV12-4 and TRBJ2-5; D is perhaps TRBD1 or TRBD2 (5 bases each). Trimming removed 5 bases at V and 2 bases at J, with 15 bases between. This CDR3 spans 15 amino acids. CDR3 amino acids: CASSPGTRLQETQYF. CDR3 in DNA: TGTGCCAGCAGTCCCGGGACCAGGCTGCAAGAGACCCAGTACTTC.